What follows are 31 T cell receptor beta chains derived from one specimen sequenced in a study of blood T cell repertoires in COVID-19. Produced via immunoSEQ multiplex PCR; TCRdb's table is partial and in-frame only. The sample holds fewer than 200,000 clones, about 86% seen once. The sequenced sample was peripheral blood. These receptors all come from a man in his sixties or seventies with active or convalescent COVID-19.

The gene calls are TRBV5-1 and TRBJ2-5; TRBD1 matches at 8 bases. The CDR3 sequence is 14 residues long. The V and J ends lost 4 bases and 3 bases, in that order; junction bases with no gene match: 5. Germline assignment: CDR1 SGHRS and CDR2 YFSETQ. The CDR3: CASSQTGAEETQYF. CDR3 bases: TGCGCCAGCAGCCAGACAGGGGCAGAAGAGACCCAGTACTTC. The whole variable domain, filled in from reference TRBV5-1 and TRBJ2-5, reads KAGVTQTPRYLIKTRGQQVTLSCSPISGHRSVSWYQQTPGQGLQFLFEYFSETQRNKGNFPGRFSGRQFSNSRSEMNVSTLELGDSALYLCASSQTGAEETQYFGPGTRLLVL.

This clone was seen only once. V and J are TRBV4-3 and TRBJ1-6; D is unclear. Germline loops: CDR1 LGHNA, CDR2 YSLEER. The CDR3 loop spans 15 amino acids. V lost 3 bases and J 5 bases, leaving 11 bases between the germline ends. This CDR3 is CASSQRQPDNSPLHF. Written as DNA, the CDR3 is TGCGCCAGCAGCCAGAGGCAGCCAGATAATTCACCCCTCCACTTT.

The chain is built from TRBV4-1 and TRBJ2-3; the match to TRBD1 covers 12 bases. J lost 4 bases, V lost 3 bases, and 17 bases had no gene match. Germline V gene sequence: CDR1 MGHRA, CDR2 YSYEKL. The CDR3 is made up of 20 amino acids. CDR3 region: CASSHRWGQGAWRGPDTQYF. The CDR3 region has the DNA TGCGCCAGCAGCCACCGCTGGGGACAGGGGGCATGGAGAGGTCCAGATACGCAGTATTTT.

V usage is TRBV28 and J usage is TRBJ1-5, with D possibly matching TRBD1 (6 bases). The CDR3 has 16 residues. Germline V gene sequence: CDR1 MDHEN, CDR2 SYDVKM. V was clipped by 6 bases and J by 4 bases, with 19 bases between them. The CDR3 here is CASSYPGTPVNQPQHF. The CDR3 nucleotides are TGTGCCAGCAGCTACCCCGGGACACCCGTTAATCAGCCCCAGCATTTT.

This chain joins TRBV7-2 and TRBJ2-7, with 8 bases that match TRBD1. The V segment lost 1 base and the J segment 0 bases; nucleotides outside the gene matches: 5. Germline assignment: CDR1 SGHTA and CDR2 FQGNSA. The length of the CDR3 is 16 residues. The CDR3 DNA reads TGTGCCAGCAGCTTAGTTCCGGGACAGGACTCCTACGAGCAGTACTTC. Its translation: CASSLVPGQDSYEQYF. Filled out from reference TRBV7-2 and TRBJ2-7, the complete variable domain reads GAGVSQSPSNKVTEKGKDVELRCDPISGHTALYWYRQSLGQGLEFLIYFQGNSAPDKSGLPSDRFSAERTGGSVSTLTIQRTQQEDSAVYLCASSLVPGQDSYEQYFGPGTRLTVT.

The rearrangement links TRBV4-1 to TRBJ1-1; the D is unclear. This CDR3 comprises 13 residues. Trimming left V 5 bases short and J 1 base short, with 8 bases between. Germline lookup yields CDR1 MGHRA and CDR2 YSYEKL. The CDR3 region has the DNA TGCGCCAGCAGCTCACGGGAGAACACTGAAGCTTTCTTT. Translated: CASSSRENTEAFF.

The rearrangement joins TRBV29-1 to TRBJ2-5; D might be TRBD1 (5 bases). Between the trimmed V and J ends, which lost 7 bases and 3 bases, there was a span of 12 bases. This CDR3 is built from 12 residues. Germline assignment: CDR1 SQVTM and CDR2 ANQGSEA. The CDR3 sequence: CSAVGREETQYF. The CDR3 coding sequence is TGCAGCGCTGTGGGCAGGGAAGAGACCCAGTACTTC.

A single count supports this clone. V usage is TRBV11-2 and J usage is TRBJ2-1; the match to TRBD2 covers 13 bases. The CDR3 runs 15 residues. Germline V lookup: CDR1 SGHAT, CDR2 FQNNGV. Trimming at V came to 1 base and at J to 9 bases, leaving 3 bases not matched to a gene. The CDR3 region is CASSLGLAGGGEQFF. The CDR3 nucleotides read TGTGCCAGCAGCTTAGGACTAGCGGGAGGCGGTGAGCAGTTCTTC.

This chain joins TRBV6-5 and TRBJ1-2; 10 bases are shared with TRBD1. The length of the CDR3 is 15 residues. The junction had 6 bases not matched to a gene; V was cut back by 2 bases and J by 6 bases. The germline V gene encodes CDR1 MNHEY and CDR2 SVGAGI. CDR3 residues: CASSYMRQGADGYTF. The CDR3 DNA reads TGTGCCAGCAGTTACATGAGACAGGGGGCGGATGGCTACACCTTC.

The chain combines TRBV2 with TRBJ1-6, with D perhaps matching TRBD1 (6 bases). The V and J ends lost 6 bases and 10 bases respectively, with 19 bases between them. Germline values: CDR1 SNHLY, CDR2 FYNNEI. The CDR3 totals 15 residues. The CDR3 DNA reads TGTGCCAGCAGGACCGGGCAGGGGCCACGGTCACCCCTCCACTTT. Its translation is CASRTGQGPRSPLHF.

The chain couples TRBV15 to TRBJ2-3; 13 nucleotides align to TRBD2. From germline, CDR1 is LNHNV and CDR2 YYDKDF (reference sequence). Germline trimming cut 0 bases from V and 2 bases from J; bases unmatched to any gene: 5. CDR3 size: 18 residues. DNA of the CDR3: TGTGCCACCAGCAGAGAAGGACTAGCGGGGGCAGTCACAGATACGCAGTATTTT. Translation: CATSREGLAGAVTDTQYF.

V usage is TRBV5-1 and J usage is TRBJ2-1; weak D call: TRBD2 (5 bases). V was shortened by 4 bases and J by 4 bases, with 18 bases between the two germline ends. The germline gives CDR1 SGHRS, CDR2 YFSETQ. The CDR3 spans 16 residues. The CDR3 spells CASSPRAGPPYNEQFF. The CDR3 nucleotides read TGCGCCAGCAGCCCCCGGGCGGGTCCCCCTTACAATGAGCAGTTCTTC.

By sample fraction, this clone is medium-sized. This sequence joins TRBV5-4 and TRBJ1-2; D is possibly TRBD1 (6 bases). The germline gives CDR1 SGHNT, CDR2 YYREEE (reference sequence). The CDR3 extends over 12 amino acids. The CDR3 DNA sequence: TGTGTGTATCGGCAGGCGGGGGGCGGCTACACCTTC. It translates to CVYRQAGGGYTF.

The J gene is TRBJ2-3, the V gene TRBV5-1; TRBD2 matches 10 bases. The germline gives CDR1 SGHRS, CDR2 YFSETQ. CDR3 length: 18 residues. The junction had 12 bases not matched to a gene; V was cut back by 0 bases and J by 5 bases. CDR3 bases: TGCGCCAGCAGCTTGGAGGGGCTAGCGGGGGTCACGGTAGATACGCAGTATTTT. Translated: CASSLEGLAGVTVDTQYF.

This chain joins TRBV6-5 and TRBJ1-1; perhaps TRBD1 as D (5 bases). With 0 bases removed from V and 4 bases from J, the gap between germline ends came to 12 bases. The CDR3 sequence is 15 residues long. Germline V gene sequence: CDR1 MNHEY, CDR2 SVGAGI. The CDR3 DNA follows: TGTGCCAGCAGTTACTCAACGGGGAGGGGCACTGAAGCTTTCTTT. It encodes CASSYSTGRGTEAFF.

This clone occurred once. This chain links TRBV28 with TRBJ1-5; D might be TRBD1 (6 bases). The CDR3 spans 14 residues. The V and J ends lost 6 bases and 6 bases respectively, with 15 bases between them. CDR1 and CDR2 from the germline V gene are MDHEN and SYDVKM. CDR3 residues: CASSLHRASQPQHF. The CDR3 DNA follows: TGTGCCAGCAGCCTTCACAGGGCTAGTCAGCCCCAGCATTTT.

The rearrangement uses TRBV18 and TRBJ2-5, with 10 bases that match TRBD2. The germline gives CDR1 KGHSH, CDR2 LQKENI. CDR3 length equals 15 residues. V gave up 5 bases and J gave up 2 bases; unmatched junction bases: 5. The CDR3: CASSAVAGGQETQYF. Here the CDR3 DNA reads TGTGCCAGCTCAGCAGTAGCGGGGGGTCAAGAGACCCAGTACTTC.

The CDR3 DNA sequence: TGTGCCAGCAGCTCTCAGGACAGTTCCTACGAGCAGTACTTC. Its protein product is CASSSQDSSYEQYF. The rearrangement uses TRBV7-2 and TRBJ2-7; possible D gene TRBD1, 6 bases. CDR3 length: 14 amino acids. Trimming cost V 4 bases and J 1 base, with 11 bases left between them. Per germline, CDR1 SGHTA and CDR2 FQGNSA.

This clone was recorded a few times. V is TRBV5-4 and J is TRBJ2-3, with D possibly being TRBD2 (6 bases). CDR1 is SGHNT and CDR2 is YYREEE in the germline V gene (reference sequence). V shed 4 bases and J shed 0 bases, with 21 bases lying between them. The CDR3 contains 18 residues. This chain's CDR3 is CASSPKPGLYSSTDTQYF. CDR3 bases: TGTGCCAGCAGCCCCAAACCGGGACTCTACTCTAGCACAGATACGCAGTATTTT.

CDR3 coding DNA: TGTGCCTGGAGGGGGACAGTCACTAATGAAAAACTGTTTTTT. Amino acids: CAWRGTVTNEKLFF. The rearrangement joins TRBV30 to TRBJ1-4; 7 positions match TRBD1. Germline CDR1 is GTSNPN and CDR2 is SVGIG (reference sequence). The CDR3 covers 14 residues. V dropped 3 bases and J dropped 2; count of bases not matched to a gene: 3.

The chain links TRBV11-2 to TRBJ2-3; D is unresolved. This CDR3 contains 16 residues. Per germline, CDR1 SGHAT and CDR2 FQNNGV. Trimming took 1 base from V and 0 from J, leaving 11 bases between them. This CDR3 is CASSLGASSSTDTQYF. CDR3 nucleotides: TGTGCCAGCAGCTTAGGGGCGAGTTCTAGCACAGATACGCAGTATTTT.

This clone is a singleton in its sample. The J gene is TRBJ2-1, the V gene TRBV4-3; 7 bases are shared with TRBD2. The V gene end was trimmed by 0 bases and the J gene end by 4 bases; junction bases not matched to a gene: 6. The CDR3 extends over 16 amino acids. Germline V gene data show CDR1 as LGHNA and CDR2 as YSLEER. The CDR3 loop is CASSQDQGLQYNEQFF. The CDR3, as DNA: TGCGCCAGCAGCCAAGATCAGGGACTACAATACAATGAGCAGTTCTTC.

For the CDR3, the DNA is TGTGCCACCAGTGATGATTCCTGGGACAGGGTGGTAGAGTCTGAAGCTTTCTTT. Translation gives CATSDDSWDRVVESEAFF. This chain uses TRBV24-1 with TRBJ1-1; 9 bases agree with TRBD1. Germline values: CDR1 KGHDR, CDR2 SFDVKD. Unmatched junction bases numbered 16, after V lost 3 bases and J lost 6 bases. CDR3 length equals 18 residues.

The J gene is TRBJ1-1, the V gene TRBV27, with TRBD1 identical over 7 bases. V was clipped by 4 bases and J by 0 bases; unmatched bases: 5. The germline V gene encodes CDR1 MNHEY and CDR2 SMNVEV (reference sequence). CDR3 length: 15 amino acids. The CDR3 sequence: CASSSSTGLNTEAFF. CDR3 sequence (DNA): TGTGCCAGCAGTTCATCGACAGGGTTGAACACTGAAGCTTTCTTT.

As DNA, the CDR3 is TGTGCCAGCAGCCTGTACGGGAACACCATATATTTT. Amino acids: CASSLYGNTIYF. The genes are TRBV7-8 and TRBJ1-3; D is ambiguous. V lost 5 bases and J 7 bases, leaving 9 bases between the germline ends. Germline CDR1 and CDR2: SGHVS and FQNEAQ. The CDR3 loop spans 12 amino acids.

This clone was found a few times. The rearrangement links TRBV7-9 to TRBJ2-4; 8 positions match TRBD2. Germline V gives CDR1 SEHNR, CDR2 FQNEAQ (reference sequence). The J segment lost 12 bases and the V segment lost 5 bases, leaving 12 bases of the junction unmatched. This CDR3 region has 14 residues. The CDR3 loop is CASSPREAHPAQYF. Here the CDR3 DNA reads TGTGCCAGCAGCCCGCGGGAGGCCCATCCTGCTCAGTACTTC.

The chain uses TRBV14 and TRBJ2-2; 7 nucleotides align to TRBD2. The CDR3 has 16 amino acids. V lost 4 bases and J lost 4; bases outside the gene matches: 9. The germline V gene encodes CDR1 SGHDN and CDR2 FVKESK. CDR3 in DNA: TGTGCCAGCAGCCGGGGAGGGACGGCTGGCACCGGGGAGCTGTTTTTT. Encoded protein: CASSRGGTAGTGELFF.

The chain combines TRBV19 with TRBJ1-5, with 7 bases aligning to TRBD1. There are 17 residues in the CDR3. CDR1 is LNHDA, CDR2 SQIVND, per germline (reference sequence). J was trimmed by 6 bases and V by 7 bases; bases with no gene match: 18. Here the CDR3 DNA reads TGTGCCAGTAAAAAGGAGATAGGACAGGTGGGTAGTCAGCCCCAGCATTTT. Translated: CASKKEIGQVGSQPQHF.

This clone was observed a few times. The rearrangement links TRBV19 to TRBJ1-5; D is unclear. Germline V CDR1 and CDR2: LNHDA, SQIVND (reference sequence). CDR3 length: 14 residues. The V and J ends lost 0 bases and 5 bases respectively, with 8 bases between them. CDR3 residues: CASSIDLTDQPQHF. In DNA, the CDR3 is TGTGCCAGTAGTATAGATCTTACAGATCAGCCCCAGCATTTT.

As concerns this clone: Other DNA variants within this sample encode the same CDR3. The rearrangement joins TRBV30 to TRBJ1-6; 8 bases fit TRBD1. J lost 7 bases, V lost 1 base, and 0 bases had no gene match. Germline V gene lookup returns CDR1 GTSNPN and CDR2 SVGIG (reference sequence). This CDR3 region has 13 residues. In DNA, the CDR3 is TGTGCCTGGAGTGGACAGGGGAATTCACCCCTCCACTTT. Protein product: CAWSGQGNSPLHF.

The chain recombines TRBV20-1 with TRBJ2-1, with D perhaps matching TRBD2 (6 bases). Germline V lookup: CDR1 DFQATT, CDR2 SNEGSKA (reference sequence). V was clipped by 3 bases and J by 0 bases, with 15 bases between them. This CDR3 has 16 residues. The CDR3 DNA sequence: TGCAGTGCTAGTGGGACTCCCCGAAGCTCCTACAATGAGCAGTTCTTC. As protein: CSASGTPRSSYNEQFF.